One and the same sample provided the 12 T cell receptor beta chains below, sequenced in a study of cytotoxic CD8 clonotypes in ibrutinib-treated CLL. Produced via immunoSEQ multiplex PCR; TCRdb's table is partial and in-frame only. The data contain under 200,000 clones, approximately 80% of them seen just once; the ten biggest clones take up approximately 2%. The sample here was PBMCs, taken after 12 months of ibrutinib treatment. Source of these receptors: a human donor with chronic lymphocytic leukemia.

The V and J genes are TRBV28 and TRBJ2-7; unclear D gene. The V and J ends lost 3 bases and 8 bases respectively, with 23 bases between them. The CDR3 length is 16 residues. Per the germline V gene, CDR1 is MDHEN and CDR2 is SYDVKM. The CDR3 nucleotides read TGTGCCAGCAGTTTCCCCGGAATGCATCCGGGCGGTCAGCAGTACTTC. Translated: CASSFPGMHPGGQQYF.

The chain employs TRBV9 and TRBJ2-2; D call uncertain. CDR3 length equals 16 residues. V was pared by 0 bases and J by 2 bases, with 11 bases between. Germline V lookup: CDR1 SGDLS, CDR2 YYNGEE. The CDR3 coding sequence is TGTGCCAGCAGCGTAGGGCTTCACGGAAACACCGGGGAGCTGTTTTTT. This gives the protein CASSVGLHGNTGELFF.

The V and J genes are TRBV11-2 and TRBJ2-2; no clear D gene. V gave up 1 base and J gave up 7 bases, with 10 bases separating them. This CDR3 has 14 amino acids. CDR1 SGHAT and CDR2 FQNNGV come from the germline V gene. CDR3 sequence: CASSLGLGGGELFF. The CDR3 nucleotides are TGTGCCAGCAGCTTAGGGCTAGGTGGCGGGGAGCTGTTTTTT.

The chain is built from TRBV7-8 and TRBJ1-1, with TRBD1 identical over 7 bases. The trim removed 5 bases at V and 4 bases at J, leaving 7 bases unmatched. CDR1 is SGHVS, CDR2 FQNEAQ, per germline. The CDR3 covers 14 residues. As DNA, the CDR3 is TGTGCCAGCAGCCTATACGGACAGGCCACTGAAGCTTTCTTT. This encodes CASSLYGQATEAFF.

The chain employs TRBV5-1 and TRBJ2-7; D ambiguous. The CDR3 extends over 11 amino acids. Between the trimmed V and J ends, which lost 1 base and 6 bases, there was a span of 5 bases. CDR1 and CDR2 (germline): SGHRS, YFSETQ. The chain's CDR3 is CASSLQGEQYF. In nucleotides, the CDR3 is TGCGCCAGCAGCTTGCAAGGCGAGCAGTACTTC.

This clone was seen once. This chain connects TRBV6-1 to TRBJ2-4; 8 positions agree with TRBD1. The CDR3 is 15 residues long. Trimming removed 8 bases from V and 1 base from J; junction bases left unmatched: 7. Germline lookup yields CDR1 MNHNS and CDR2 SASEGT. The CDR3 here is CASYDRGWAKNIQYF. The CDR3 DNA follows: TGTGCCAGCTATGACAGGGGTTGGGCCAAAAACATTCAGTACTTC.

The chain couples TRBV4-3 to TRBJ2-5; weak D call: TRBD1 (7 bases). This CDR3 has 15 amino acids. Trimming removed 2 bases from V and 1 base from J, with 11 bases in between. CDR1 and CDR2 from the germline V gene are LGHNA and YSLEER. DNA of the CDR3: TGCGCCAGCAGCCAAAACAGGGGACTCCAAGAGACCCAGTACTTC. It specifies CASSQNRGLQETQYF.

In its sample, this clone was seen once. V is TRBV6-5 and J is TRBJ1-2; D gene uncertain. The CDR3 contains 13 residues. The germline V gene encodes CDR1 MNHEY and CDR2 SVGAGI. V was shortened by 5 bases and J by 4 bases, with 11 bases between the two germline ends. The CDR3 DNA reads TGTGCCAGCAGTCCAACAGTAATCTATGGCTACACCTTC. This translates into CASSPTVIYGYTF.

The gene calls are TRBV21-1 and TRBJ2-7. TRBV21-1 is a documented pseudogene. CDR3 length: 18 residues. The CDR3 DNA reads TGTGCCAGCAGCAAAGACGGGTTTAGGGAAAAGTTAAGGTGCGAGCAGTACTTC. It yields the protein CASSKDGFREKLRCEQYF.

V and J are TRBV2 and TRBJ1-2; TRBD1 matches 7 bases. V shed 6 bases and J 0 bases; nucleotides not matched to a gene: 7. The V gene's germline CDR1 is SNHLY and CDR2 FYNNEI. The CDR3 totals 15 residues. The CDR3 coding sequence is TGTGCCAGCAGCCTACAGGGGATGGCTAACTATGGCTACACCTTC. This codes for CASSLQGMANYGYTF.

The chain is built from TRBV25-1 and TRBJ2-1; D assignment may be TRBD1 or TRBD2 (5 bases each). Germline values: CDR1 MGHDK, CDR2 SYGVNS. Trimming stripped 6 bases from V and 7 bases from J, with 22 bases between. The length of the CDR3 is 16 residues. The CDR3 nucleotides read TGTGCCAGCAGCAATATCCGGGGCCCTCAGGGAAATGAGCAGTTCTTC. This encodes CASSNIRGPQGNEQFF.

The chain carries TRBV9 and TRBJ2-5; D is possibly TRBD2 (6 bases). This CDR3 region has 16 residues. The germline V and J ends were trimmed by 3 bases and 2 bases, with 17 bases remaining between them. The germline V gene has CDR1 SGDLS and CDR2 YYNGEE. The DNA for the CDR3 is TGTGCCAGCAGCGAGCGGGCTAGTATAGGGCAAGAGACCCAGTACTTC. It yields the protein CASSERASIGQETQYF.